Following are 2 T cell receptor beta chains from one sample sequenced in a study of T-cell memory formation after mild COVID-19 (dated by TCRdb to the early 2020s). The receptor library was made with 5' RACE. TCRdb lists the instrument as Illumina NovaSeq 6000. Clones were called with MiXCR by TCRdb after fastp trimmed the public reads at Q25, and only in-frame beta chains were retained. CDR3 protein duplicates are merged, each entry listing the most common genes and DNA. Here the sample has more than 400,000 distinct CDR3 sequences; around a sixth occur a single time. The ten largest account for approximately 13% of the sample. The sequenced sample consisted of PBMCs or a T cell subset sorted from them (not recorded which). These receptors originate from an adult woman who had mild COVID-19 (a few samples of this study predate the infection). The sample titles of this study are shuffled in the database, so cell type and time point are left out; the donor was told from shared clones.

The V gene is TRBV4-1, the J gene TRBJ1-1, with 8 bases lining up with TRBD1. J gave up 4 bases and V 3 bases, and 7 bases lay outside the gene matches. CDR1 MGHRA and CDR2 YSYEKL come from the germline V gene. The CDR3 length is 15 residues. The CDR3 region has the DNA TGCGCCAGCAGCCAGGCCCAGGGGGCGGGCACTGAAGCTTTCTTT. The encoded protein is CASSQAQGAGTEAFF.

This clonotype has only a few counts. In nucleotides, the CDR3 is TGCAGCGTCGTGAACACCGGGGAGCTGTTTTTT. Encoded protein: CSVVNTGELFF. The rearrangement uses TRBV29-1 and TRBJ2-2; unclear D gene. V was pared by 6 bases and J by 1 base, with 3 bases between. From germline, CDR1 is SQVTM and CDR2 ANQGSEA. This CDR3 is built from 11 residues.